This entry concerns a single T cell receptor beta chain. What it binds is unknown. This sample is part of a study of early T cells in non-severe SARS-CoV-2 infection. The V and J ends lost 3 bases and 0 bases, in that order; junction bases with no gene match: 9. Germline CDR1 reads LNHDA; CDR2 reads SQIVND (reference sequence). The CDR3 consists of 19 residues. TCRdb redid the calling of the 5' RACE reads with MiXCR, one entry per CDR3 protein. The table has more than 85,000 distinct CDR3 sequences, around 12% seen once; the top ten hold 5.5% to 7%. Findings and caveats of the study: Matching against VDJdb likely underestimated virus-specific expansions, favoring anti-spike CD8.

J is TRBJ2-3 and V is TRBV19; TRBD2 aligns across 13 bases. Source material: whole blood. The clonotype was recovered from an adult who was a healthcare worker with PCR-confirmed SARS-CoV-2 infection or an uninfected control (not recorded which). The CDR3 nucleotides read TGTGCCAGTAGTATTGGACTAGCGGGAGCGCGGACTAGCACAGATACGCAGTATTTT. It encodes CASSIGLAGARTSTDTQYF.